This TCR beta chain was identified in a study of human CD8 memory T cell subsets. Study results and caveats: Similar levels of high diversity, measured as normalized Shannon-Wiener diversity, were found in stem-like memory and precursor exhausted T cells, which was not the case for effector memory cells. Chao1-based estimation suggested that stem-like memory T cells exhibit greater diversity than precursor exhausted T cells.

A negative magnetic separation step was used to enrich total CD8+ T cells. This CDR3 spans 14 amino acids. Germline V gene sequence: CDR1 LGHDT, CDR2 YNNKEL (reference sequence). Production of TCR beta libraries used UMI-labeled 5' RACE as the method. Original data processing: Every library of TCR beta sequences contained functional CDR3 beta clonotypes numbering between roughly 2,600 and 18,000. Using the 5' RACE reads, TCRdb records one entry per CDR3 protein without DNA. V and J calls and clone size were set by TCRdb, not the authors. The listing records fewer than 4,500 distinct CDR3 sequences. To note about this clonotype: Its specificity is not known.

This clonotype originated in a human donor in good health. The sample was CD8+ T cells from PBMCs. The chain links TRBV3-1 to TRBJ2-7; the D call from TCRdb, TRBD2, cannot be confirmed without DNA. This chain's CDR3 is CASSPFASGYEQYF.